This T cell receptor (beta chain) comes out of a study of cytomegalovirus exposure and HLA in healthy donors. The PCR ran on 60 Vbeta and 13 Jbeta primers. Profiling relied on immunoSEQ multiplex PCR, and the TCRdb table lists in-frame clones only, not all of them. The sample includes some 100,000 clones, approximately 89% of them seen just once. Note on this clone: Its antigen is unidentified.

Points from the study as a whole: TCR beta chain V- and J-gene trimming was linked, in a later analysis, to a missense variant in DCLRE1C. Sequencing artifact likely explains a cluster of highly shared sequence variants. It was 150 or so TCR beta chains that were listed as cytomegalovirus-associated.

The TCR was taken from a man aged 25-40 years in good health and CMV-seronegative. The sequencing input was PBMCs.

The CDR3 is CASSLSHNSPLHF. CDR3 bases: TGTGCCAGCAGTTTGAGTCATAATTCACCCCTCCACTTT. The rearrangement uses TRBV28 and TRBJ1-6; D uncertain. The V gene's germline CDR1 is MDHEN and CDR2 SYDVKM. CDR3 length: 13 residues. V was cut by 3 bases and J by 5 bases, with 5 bases left in between.